This note documents a single T cell receptor (beta chain) sequence. This sample stems from a study of CD8 T cells in Susac syndrome. Unmatched junction bases numbered 9, after V lost 6 bases and J lost 4 bases. The CDR3 loop spans 14 amino acids. Per the germline V gene, CDR1 is SEHNR and CDR2 is FQNEAQ (reference sequence). From blood CD8+ and CD4+ T cells, the TCR beta chain was sequenced. Each Susac syndrome patient had definite or probable disease by recently defined criteria. Reverse transcription of roughly 0.45 to 1 ug RNA was performed with random hexamers. The amplification used immunoSEQ multiplex PCR on TCR beta CDR3; it spanned 54 Vbeta and 13 Jbeta. TCRdb reprocessed the immunoSEQ multiplex PCR reads via MiXCR and lists one record per CDR3 protein. There are about 84,000 distinct CDR3 sequences in the sample; approximately 96% occur only once, and roughly 0.44% lies in the top ten.

The sequence came from a human donor with Susac syndrome. Sequenced material: CD8+ T cells from PBMCs. The rearrangement joins TRBV7-9 to TRBJ2-7, with TRBD1 identical over 7 bases. Written as DNA, the CDR3 is TGTGCCAGCAGTCCTGACAGGGTGGGTTACGAGCAGTACTTC. Residues: CASSPDRVGYEQYF.